The present entry profiles one TCR beta chain with its context. The source of the sample is a study of cytomegalovirus exposure and HLA in healthy donors. The CDR3 consists of 12 residues. Use of 60 Vbeta and 13 Jbeta primers characterized the PCR. TCRdb's copy holds only in-frame clones and misses some; the assay was immunoSEQ multiplex PCR. Of under 300,000 clones listed, about 83% were seen once; the top ten hold about 2%. The sequence was collected from a middle-aged woman in good health and CMV-seropositive. The chain recombines TRBV21-1 with TRBJ1-1; the table calls TRBD1, which could not be checked here. TRBV21-1 corresponds to a pseudogene. The sequenced material came from PBMCs. The CDR3 DNA reads as TGTGCCAGCAACAGGACAGGGGTTGAAGCTTTCTTT. It encodes CASNRTGVEAFF.